This record concerns one TCR beta chain sequence. Its specificity is unknown. Both 60 Vbeta primers and 13 Jbeta primers went into the PCR. The table came from immunoSEQ multiplex PCR; TCRdb's copy has only in-frame clones and leaves some out. Of about 110,000 clones listed, around 70% are singletons. The data are from a study of cytomegalovirus exposure and HLA in healthy donors. Overall study: An analysis done earlier identified 117 million unique TCR beta sequences from 200 million or so T cells.

Germline V gene sequence: CDR1 MNHEY, CDR2 SMNVEV (reference sequence). There are 18 residues in the CDR3. After removal of 5 bases from V and 0 bases from J, the junction contained 6 bases not matched to a gene. Regarding the study as a whole: An ancestry cluster, one associated with Asian ancestry, reportedly showed fewer N-insertions than the 666-donor mean in a later analysis. It was likely that a cluster of highly shared sequence variants was a sequencing artifact.

The J gene is TRBJ2-6, the V gene TRBV27; 11 bases fit TRBD2. The sequenced material came from PBMCs. The receptor's source is a young man in good health and CMV-seropositive. The CDR3 here is CASSSSGRGISGANVLTF. The CDR3 region has the DNA TGTGCCAGCAGTAGTAGCGGGAGGGGGATCTCTGGGGCCAACGTCCTGACTTTC.